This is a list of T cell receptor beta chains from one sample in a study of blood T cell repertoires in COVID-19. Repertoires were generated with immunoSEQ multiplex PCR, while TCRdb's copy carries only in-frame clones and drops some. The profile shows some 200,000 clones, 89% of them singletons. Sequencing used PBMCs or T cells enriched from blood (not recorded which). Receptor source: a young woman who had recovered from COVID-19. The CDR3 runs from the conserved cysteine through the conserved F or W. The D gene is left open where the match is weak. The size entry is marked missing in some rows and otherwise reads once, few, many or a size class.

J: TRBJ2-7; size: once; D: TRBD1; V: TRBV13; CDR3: CASSSRARQGAYEQYF; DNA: TGTGCCAGCAGCTCGAGGGCCAGACAGGGGGCCTACGAGCAGTACTTC
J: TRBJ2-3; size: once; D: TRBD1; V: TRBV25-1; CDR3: CASSGPGGNTQYF; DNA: TGTGCCAGCAGTGGCCCAGGGGGAAATACGCAGTATTTT
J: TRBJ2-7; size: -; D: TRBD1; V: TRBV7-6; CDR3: CASSSISGTGAYEQYF; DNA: TGTGCCAGCAGCTCCATCTCCGGGACAGGGGCCTACGAGCAGTACTTC
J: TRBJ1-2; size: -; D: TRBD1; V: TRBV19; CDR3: CASGDRGADYGYTF; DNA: TGTGCCAGTGGAGACAGGGGCGCGGACTATGGCTACACCTTC
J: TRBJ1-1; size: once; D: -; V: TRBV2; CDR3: CARRQVGAEGTEAFF; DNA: TGTGCCAGAAGACAAGTAGGGGCAGAAGGAACTGAAGCTTTCTTT
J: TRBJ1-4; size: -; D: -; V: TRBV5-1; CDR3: CASSLATGGQEKLFF; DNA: TGCGCCAGCAGCTTGGCGACCGGGGGGCAGGAAAAACTGTTTTTT
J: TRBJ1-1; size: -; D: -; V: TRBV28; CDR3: CASTLKETEAFF; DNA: TGTGCCAGCACCCTAAAGGAGACTGAAGCTTTCTTT
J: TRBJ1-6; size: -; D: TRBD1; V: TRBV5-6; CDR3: CASSPDRSSYNSPLHF; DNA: TGTGCCAGCAGCCCGGACAGGAGCTCCTATAATTCACCCCTCCACTTT
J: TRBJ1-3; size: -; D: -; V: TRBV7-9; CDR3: CASSKRLDQISGFSGNTIYF; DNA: TGTGCCAGCAGCAAACGATTAGACCAAATTTCAGGGTTCTCTGGAAACACCATATATTTT
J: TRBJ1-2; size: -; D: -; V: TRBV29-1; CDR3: CSVEGSGIYGYTF; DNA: TGCAGCGTTGAAGGTTCAGGGATCTATGGCTACACCTTC
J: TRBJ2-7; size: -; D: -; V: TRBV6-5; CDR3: CASRQLGTYEQYF; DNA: TGTGCCAGCAGACAACTAGGGACCTACGAGCAGTACTTC
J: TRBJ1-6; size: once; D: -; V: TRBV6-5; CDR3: CASSYSSLSPLHF; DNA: TGTGCCAGCAGTTACTCGAGCCTTTCACCCCTCCACTTT
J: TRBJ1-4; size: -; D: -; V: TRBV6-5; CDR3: CASSYSNVGGEKLFF; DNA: TGTGCCAGCAGTTACTCGAATGTGGGAGGAGAAAAACTGTTTTTT
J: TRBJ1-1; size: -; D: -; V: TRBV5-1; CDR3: CASSLEPGHLNTEAFF; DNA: TGCGCCAGCAGCTTGGAACCGGGACACCTGAACACTGAAGCTTTCTTT
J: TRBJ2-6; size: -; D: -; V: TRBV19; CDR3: CASSIWRSATGANVLTF; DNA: TGTGCCAGTAGTATCTGGAGGTCGGCGACTGGGGCCAACGTCCTGACTTTC
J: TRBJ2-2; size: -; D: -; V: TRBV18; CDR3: CASSPTSGERLLNTGELFF; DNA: TGTGCCAGCTCACCCACCTCCGGGGAACGTCTTCTGAACACCGGGGAGCTGTTTTTT
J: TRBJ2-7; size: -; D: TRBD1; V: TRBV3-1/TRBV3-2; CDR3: CASSPPGGSEQYF; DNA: TGTGCCAGCAGCCCCCCAGGGGGCTCCGAGCAGTACTTC
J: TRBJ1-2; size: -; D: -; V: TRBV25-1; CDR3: CASSEGLGSGGYTF; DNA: TGTGCCAGCAGTGAAGGTTTGGGTTCAGGGGGCTACACCTTC
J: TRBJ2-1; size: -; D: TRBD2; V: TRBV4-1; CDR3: CASSPWKPSGGNYNEQFF; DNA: TGCGCCAGCAGCCCATGGAAACCTAGCGGGGGAAACTACAATGAGCAGTTCTTC
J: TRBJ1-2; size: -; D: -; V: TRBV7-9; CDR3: CASSLSDRIVDYTF; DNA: TGTGCCAGCAGCTTATCCGACAGGATCGTAGACTACACCTTC
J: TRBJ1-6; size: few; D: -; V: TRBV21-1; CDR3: CASRDRANSPLHF; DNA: TGTGCCAGCAGGGACAGGGCAAATTCACCCCTCCACTTT
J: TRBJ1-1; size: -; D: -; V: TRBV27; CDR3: CASSLSIWGGGAFF; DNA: TGTGCCAGCAGTTTATCGATTTGGGGAGGGGGAGCTTTCTTT
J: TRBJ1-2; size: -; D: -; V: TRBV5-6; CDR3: CASSLARVLYGYTF; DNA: TGTGCCAGCAGCTTGGCTCGGGTTCTCTATGGCTACACCTTC
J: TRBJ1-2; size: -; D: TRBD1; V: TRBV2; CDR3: CASTRQGISSYTF; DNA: TGTGCCAGCACGAGACAGGGGATATCATCCTACACCTTC